Here is one T cell receptor (beta chain) with its context. This entry belongs to a study of blood T cell repertoires in COVID-19. Trimming left V 3 bases short and J 3 bases short, with 9 bases between. The length of the CDR3 is 13 residues. Produced via immunoSEQ multiplex PCR; TCRdb's table is partial and in-frame only. The sample includes approximately 97,000 clones, around 92% of them seen just once. The V and J genes are TRBV12-3 or TRBV12-4 and TRBJ2-7, with D possibly being TRBD1 (5 bases). The TCR sequence derives from a man aged 18 to 29 with acute or convalescent COVID-19. Material for sequencing was peripheral blood. The CDR3 DNA reads TGTGCCAGCAGTTTGAGCCAGGGCTACGAGCAGTACTTC. Translating it yields CASSLSQGYEQYF.